These T cell receptor beta chains were read from a single sample in a study of cytomegalovirus exposure and HLA in healthy donors. Clones were sequenced by immunoSEQ multiplex PCR, and TCRdb holds only the in-frame ones, with some missing. Among approximately 140,000 clones, more than 85% were seen once, and the ten largest hold roughly 9%. The sequencing sample was made of PBMCs. Every receptor here comes from a man between 18 and 29 years old in good health and CMV-seropositive. Both conserved end residues are part of each CDR3. D genes are given only for firm matches. Clone size is shown for a subset of rows, as once, few, many or a class of expanded clone.

clone_size	v_call	j_call	d_call	cdr3_nt	cdr3_aa
few	TRBV10-3	TRBJ1-1	NA	TGTGCCATCAGTGATCAAAAGAACACTGAAGCTTTCTTT	CAISDQKNTEAFF
NA	TRBV9	TRBJ2-1	TRBD2	TGTGCCAGCAGCGTAGTTGAGCGGGGGCCCCTCAATGAGCAGTTCTTC	CASSVVERGPLNEQFF
NA	TRBV6-5	TRBJ2-1	TRBD2	TGTGCCAGCAAGTCTAGCGGGGGGGGATACAATGAGCAGTTCTTC	CASKSSGGGYNEQFF
NA	TRBV9	TRBJ2-3	NA	TGTGCCAGCAGCGTAAGGGGTGGCCAACCAGATACGCAGTATTTT	CASSVRGGQPDTQYF
NA	TRBV19	TRBJ2-7	NA	TGTGCCAGCCAGCAACTAGCCCGGGAAGGGTACGAGCAGTACTTC	CASQQLAREGYEQYF
NA	TRBV18	TRBJ1-2	NA	TGTGCCAGCTCCCCCCCCGAGGCTCGTGGCTACACCTTC	CASSPPEARGYTF
NA	TRBV9	TRBJ2-1	TRBD2	TGTGCCAGCAGCGTAGGACTAGCGATCTCCTACAATGAGCAGTTCTTC	CASSVGLAISYNEQFF
NA	TRBV9	TRBJ2-1	TRBD2	TGTGCCAGCAGCGTGACTAGCGGGAGTGGGAATGAGCAGTTCTTC	CASSVTSGSGNEQFF
NA	TRBV13	TRBJ1-2	TRBD1	TGTGCCAGCATCCGGACAGGGAACTATGGCTACACCTTC	CASIRTGNYGYTF
once	TRBV7-6	TRBJ2-7	NA	TGTGCCAGCAGCTCAGGGGCAGGTCCTGGCGAGCAGTACTTC	CASSSGAGPGEQYF
NA	TRBV5-4	TRBJ1-2	TRBD1	TGTGCCAGCAGCGCGGGGGCGCAGGGGGCTCCCCCCTACACCTTC	CASSAGAQGAPPYTF
NA	TRBV6-5	TRBJ1-2	NA	TGTGCCAGCAGTTACTCTCGGGGAGGGGGTTATGGCTACACCTTC	CASSYSRGGGYGYTF
NA	TRBV5-5	TRBJ2-3	NA	TGTGCCAGCAAGCGGCAACCAACCACAGATACGCAGTATTTT	CASKRQPTTDTQYF
NA	TRBV10-3	TRBJ1-2	NA	TGTGCCATCAGTGAGTCTGTGACAGTATACTATGGCTACACCTTC	CAISESVTVYYGYTF
few	TRBV29-1	TRBJ2-3	NA	TGCAGCGCTAGACTAGGTTGGGGTAGCACAGATACGCAGTATTTT	CSARLGWGSTDTQYF
NA	TRBV5-4	TRBJ2-1	TRBD1	TGTGCCAGCAGCGCGCAACAGGGGGCTAGAAATGAGCAGTTCTTC	CASSAQQGARNEQFF
NA	TRBV5-6	TRBJ2-5	NA	TGTGCCAGCAGCCCGGCCCAGGGTAGGCGGGAGACCCAGTACTTC	CASSPAQGRRETQYF
few	TRBV21-1	TRBJ2-7	NA	TGTGCCAGCAGCAAAGGGAACAGTCCCTACGAGCAGTACTTC	CASSKGNSPYEQYF
NA	TRBV14	TRBJ1-1	NA	TGTGCCAGCAGCCTTCGACCGGAGGGCACTGAAGCTTTCTTT	CASSLRPEGTEAFF
NA	TRBV5-6	TRBJ2-5	TRBD2	TGTGCCAGCAGCTTAAGACTAGCGGGAGAGGCAGAGACCCAGTACTTC	CASSLRLAGEAETQYF
NA	TRBV7-6	TRBJ2-2	NA	TGTGCCAGCAGCCCAGGGGCTCTTTACACCGGGGAGCTGTTTTTT	CASSPGALYTGELFF
NA	TRBV7-9	TRBJ2-7	NA	TGTGCCAGCAGCTTAGGACAGCTCTACGAGCAGTACTTC	CASSLGQLYEQYF
NA	TRBV5-1	TRBJ2-4	NA	TGCGCCAGCAGCTTACAGGGATCTCCTGAAAACATTCAGTACTTC	CASSLQGSPENIQYF
NA	TRBV10-1	TRBJ2-7	NA	TGCGCCAGCAGTAACCCGGAGGGGCGGCAGTACTTC	CASSNPEGRQYF
NA	TRBV19	TRBJ2-3	NA	TGTGCCAGTAGTATAGCCGGACTTACTATTAGCACAGATACGCAGTATTTT	CASSIAGLTISTDTQYF